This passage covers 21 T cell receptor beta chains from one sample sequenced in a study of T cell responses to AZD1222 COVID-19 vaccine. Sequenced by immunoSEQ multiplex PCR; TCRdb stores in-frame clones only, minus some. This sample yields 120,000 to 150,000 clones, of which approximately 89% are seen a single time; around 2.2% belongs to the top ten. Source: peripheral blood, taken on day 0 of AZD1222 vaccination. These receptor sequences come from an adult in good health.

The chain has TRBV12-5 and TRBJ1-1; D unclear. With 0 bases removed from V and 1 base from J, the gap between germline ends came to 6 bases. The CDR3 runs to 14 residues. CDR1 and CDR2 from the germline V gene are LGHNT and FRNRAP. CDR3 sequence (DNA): TGTGCTAGTGGTTTGGTACTGGGGAACACTGAAGCTTTCTTT. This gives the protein CASGLVLGNTEAFF. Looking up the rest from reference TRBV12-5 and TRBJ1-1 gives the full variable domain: DARVTQTPRHKVTEMGQEVTMRCQPILGHNTVFWYRQTMMQGLELLAYFRNRAPLDDSGMPKDRFSAEMPDATLATLKIQPSEPRDSAVYFCASGLVLGNTEAFFGQGTRLTVV.

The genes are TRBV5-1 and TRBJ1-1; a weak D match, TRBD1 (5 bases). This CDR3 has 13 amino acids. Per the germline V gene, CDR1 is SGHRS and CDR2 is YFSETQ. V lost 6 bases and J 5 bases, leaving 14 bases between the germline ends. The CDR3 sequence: CASTVDSKTEAFF. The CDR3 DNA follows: TGCGCCAGCACCGTAGACAGTAAGACTGAAGCTTTCTTT.

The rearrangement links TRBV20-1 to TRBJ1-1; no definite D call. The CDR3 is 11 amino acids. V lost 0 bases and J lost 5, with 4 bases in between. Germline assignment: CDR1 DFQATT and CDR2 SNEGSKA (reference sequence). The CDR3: CSARDETEAFF. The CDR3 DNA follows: TGCAGTGCTAGAGATGAGACTGAAGCTTTCTTT.

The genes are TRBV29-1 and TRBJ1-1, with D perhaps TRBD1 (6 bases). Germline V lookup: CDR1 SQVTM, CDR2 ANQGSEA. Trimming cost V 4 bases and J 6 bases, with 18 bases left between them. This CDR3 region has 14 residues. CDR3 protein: CSVGGRAFGSEAFF. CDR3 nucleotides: TGCAGCGTTGGGGGGCGGGCATTTGGGTCTGAAGCTTTCTTT. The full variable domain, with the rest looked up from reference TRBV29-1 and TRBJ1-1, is SAVISQKPSRDICQRGTSLTIQCQVDSQVTMMFWYRQQPGQSLTLIATANQGSEATYESGFVIDKFPISRPNLTFSTLTVSNMSPEDSSIYLCSVGGRAFGSEAFFGQGTRLTVV.

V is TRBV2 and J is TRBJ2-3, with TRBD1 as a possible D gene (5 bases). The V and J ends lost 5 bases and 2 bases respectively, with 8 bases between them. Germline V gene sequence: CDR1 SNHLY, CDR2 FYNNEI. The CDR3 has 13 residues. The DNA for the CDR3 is TGTGCCAGCAGTAGCAGGGTCACAGATACGCAGTATTTT. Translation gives CASSSRVTDTQYF. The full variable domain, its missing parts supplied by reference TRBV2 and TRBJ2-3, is EPEVTQTPSHQVTQMGQEVILRCVPISNHLYFYWYRQILGQKVEFLVSFYNNEISEKSEIFDDQFSVERPDGSNFTLKIRSTKLEDSAMYFCASSSRVTDTQYFGPGTRLTVL.

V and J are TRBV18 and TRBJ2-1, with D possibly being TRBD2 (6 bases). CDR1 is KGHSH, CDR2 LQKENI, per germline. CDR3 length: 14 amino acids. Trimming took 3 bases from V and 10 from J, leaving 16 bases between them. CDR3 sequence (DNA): TGTGCCAGCTCACCGCCCCGCGTCGGGGGAGAGCAGTTCTTC. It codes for CASSPPRVGGEQFF.

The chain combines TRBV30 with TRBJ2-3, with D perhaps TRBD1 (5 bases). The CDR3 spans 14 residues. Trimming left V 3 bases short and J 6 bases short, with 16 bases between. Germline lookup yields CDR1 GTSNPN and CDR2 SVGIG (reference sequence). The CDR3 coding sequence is TGTGCCTGGAGACTCCTCAAGGGGATGGATACGCAGTATTTT. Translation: CAWRLLKGMDTQYF.

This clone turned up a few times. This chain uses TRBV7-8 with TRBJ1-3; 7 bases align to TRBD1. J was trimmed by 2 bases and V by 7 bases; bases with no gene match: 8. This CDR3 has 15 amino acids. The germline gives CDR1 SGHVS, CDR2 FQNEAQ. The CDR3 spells CASTIQGSTGNTIYF. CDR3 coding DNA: TGTGCCAGCACCATACAGGGGTCAACTGGAAACACCATATATTTT.

The CDR3 sequence is CASQLAEGAEGYTF. Here the CDR3 DNA reads TGTGCCAGCCAGCTTGCGGAGGGGGCGGAAGGCTACACCTTC. This chain links TRBV5-4 with TRBJ1-2; 7 bases line up with TRBD1. Germline V lookup: CDR1 SGHNT, CDR2 YYREEE (reference sequence). The CDR3 spans 14 residues. V lost 7 bases to trimming and J lost 8 bases; unmatched junction nucleotides: 14.

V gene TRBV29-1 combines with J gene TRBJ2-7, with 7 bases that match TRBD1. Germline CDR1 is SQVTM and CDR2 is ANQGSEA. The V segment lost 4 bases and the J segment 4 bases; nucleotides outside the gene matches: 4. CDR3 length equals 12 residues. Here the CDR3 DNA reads TGCAGCGTTGCTGAGGGGGCATACGAGCAGTACTTC. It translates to CSVAEGAYEQYF.

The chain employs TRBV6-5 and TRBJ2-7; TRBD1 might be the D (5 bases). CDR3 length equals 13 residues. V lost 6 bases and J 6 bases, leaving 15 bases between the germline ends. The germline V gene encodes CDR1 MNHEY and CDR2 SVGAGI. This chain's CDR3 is CASRGTGWAEQYF. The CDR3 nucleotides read TGTGCCAGCAGGGGAACAGGTTGGGCCGAGCAGTACTTC.

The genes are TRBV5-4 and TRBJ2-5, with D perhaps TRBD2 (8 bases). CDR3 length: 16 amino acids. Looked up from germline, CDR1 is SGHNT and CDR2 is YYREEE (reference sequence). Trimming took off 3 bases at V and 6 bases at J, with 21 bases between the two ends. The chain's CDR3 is CASSSGGGQGKQTQYF. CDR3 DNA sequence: TGTGCCAGCAGCTCGGGAGGGGGCCAAGGGAAGCAGACCCAGTACTTC.

The CDR3 loop reads CASSYLTGNYGYTF. CDR3 DNA: TGTGCCAGCAGTTACCTTACAGGGAACTATGGCTACACCTTC. This chain uses TRBV6-2 or TRBV6-3 with TRBJ1-2; possibly TRBD1 for D (6 bases). With 2 bases removed from V and 2 bases from J, the gap between germline ends came to 9 bases. This CDR3 has 14 residues. Germline CDR1 is MNHEY and CDR2 is SVGEGT.

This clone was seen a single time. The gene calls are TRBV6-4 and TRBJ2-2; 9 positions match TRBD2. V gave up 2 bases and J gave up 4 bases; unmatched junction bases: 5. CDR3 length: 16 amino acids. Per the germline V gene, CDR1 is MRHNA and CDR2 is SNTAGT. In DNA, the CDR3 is TGTGCCAGCAGTGACAAGACTAGCGGAACCACCGGGGAGCTGTTTTTT. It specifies CASSDKTSGTTGELFF.

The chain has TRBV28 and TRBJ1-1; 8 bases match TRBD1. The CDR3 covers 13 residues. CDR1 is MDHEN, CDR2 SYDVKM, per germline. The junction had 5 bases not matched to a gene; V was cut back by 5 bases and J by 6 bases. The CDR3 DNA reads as TGTGCCAGCAGTGACAGGGGTCCCCCTGAAGCTTTCTTT. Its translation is CASSDRGPPEAFF.

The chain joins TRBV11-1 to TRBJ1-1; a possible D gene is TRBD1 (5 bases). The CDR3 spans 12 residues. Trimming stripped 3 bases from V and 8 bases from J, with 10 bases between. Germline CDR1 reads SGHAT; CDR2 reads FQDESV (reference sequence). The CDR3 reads CASSFRGKEAFF. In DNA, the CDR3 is TGTGCCAGCAGCTTCCGGGGGAAAGAAGCTTTCTTT.

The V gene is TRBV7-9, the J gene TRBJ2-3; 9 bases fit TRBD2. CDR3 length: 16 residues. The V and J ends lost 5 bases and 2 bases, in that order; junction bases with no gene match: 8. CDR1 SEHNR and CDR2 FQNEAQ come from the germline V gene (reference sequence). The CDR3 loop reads CASSRRTSDYTDTQYF. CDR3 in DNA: TGTGCCAGCAGCAGGCGGACTAGCGACTACACAGATACGCAGTATTTT.

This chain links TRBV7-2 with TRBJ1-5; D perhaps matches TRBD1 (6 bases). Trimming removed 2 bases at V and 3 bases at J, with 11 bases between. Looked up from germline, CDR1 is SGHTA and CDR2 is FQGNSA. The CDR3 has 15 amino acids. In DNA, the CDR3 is TGTGCCAGCAGCTTACAACAGGGCCTCAATCAGCCCCAGCATTTT. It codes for CASSLQQGLNQPQHF.

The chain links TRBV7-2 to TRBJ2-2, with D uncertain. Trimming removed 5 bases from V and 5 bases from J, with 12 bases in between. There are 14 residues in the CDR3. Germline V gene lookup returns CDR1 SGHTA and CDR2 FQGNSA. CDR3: CASSPTSGTGELFF. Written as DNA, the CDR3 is TGTGCCAGCAGCCCGACCTCGGGTACCGGGGAGCTGTTTTTT.

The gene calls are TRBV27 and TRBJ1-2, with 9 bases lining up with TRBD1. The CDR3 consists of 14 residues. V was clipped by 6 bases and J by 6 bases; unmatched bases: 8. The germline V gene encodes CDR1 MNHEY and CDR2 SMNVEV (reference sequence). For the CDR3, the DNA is TGTGCCAGCAGGCGAACAGGGGGCGGGGATGGCTACACCTTC. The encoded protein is CASRRTGGGDGYTF.

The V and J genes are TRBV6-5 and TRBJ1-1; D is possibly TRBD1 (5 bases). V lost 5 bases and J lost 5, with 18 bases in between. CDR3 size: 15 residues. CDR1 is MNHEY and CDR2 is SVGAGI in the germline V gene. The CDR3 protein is CASSRRSGRRTEAFF. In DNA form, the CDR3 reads TGTGCCAGCAGTCGAAGATCAGGGAGGAGGACTGAAGCTTTCTTT.